This T cell receptor beta chain appears in the sequencing data of a study of blood T cell repertoires in COVID-19. Study context: The origin of the acute and convalescent COVID-19 samples was the United States, Italy and Spain. From T cells, B-cell-depleted T cells, or PBMCs came the material, which was cDNA or gDNA.

Method: immunoSEQ multiplex PCR; TCRdb's copy keeps in-frame clones and lacks some. Of 150,000 or so clones listed, 75% to 90% were seen once; the top ten hold roughly 4.9%. In assigning cohorts, the study relied on participant-reported clinical history. Exposed participants encountered a COVID-19 case during the 2 weeks preceding study entry. J lost 4 bases, V lost 6 bases, and 7 bases had no gene match. This CDR3 has 15 residues. Germline V gene lookup returns CDR1 KGHSH and CDR2 LQKENI. The sequence came from a man between 65 and 85 years old who had been exposed to COVID-19. Material: PBMCs or T cells enriched from blood (not recorded which). J is TRBJ1-5 and V is TRBV18, with 9 bases aligning to TRBD1. The CDR3 DNA sequence: TGTGCCAGCTCGGTATATGACAGGGGGAATCAGCCCCAGCATTTT. Translating gives CASSVYDRGNQPQHF.